The 14 T cell receptor beta chains in this list originate from one sample, sequenced in a study of PD-1 blockade in classical Hodgkin lymphoma. All patients relapsed after autologous stem cell transplantation, and brentuximab vedotin exposure varied. Clones were read by immunoSEQ multiplex PCR, and TCRdb kept only the in-frame ones, dropping some. The table lists 45,000 to 50,000 clones, around three quarters of them singletons. The material was peripheral blood mononuclear cells (PBMCs), obtained before the second cycle of nivolumab. The receptors here all came from a human donor with classical Hodgkin lymphoma.

This chain connects TRBV30 to TRBJ2-7; perhaps TRBD2 as D (5 bases). The V end lost 3 bases, the J end lost 1 base, and 13 bases lay between the germline ends. The CDR3 sequence is 14 residues long. Germline V gives CDR1 GTSNPN, CDR2 SVGIG (reference sequence). The CDR3 DNA is TGTGCCTGGAGCTCGGGCGGGCTGTCCTACGAGCAGTACTTC. Its protein product is CAWSSGGLSYEQYF.

V and J are TRBV4-3 and TRBJ1-1, with TRBD1 as a possible D gene (6 bases). The CDR3 contains 16 residues. CDR1 is LGHNA and CDR2 is YSLEER in the germline V gene. V lost 4 bases and J lost 1, with 16 bases in between. CDR3 region: CASSLLTGTTNTEAFF. The CDR3 nucleotides are TGCGCCAGCAGCCTACTTACCGGGACAACGAACACTGAAGCTTTCTTT.

V usage is TRBV5-1 and J usage is TRBJ2-3; TRBD2 might be the D (6 bases). Germline loops: CDR1 SGHRS, CDR2 YFSETQ. CDR3 size: 16 residues. Between the trimmed V and J ends, which lost 0 bases and 1 base, there was a span of 12 bases. CDR3 DNA: TGCGCCAGCAGCTTGGCATTAGCGGCTCGCACAGATACGCAGTATTTT. This encodes CASSLALAARTDTQYF.

This clone was observed a single time. The chain employs TRBV27 and TRBJ2-3, with 7 bases aligning to TRBD1. V was clipped by 7 bases and J by 0 bases; unmatched bases: 4. The germline gives CDR1 MNHEY, CDR2 SMNVEV (reference sequence). The CDR3 has 14 amino acids. CDR3 sequence (DNA): TGTGCCAGCACGAAACAGGGGAGCACAGATACGCAGTATTTT. Amino acids: CASTKQGSTDTQYF.

The chain employs TRBV5-6 and TRBJ2-4; D ambiguous. CDR3 length equals 13 residues. The V gene lost 0 bases and the J gene lost 9 bases, with 10 bases spanning the gap. CDR1 is SGHDT, CDR2 YYEEEE, per germline. Written as DNA, the CDR3 is TGTGCCAGCAGCTTGGGAGGCCAGCTCATTCAGTACTTC. It is translated as CASSLGGQLIQYF.

The chain links TRBV4-3 to TRBJ2-5, with D possibly TRBD2 on 7 matching bases. Trimming left V 0 bases short and J 0 bases short, with 11 bases between. The germline CDR1 and CDR2 sequences are LGHNA and YSLEER. The CDR3 consists of 16 residues. The CDR3, as DNA: TGCGCCAGCAGCCAAGATGGGGGGGCCTACCAAGAGACCCAGTACTTC. Translation: CASSQDGGAYQETQYF.

The chain carries TRBV19 and TRBJ1-1; the D gene is possibly TRBD1 (5 bases). The CDR3 totals 13 residues. Germline-derived CDR1 and CDR2 are LNHDA and SQIVND (reference sequence). V was pared by 6 bases and J by 3 bases, with 11 bases between. Here the CDR3 reads CASRDSKDTEAFF. CDR3 DNA: TGTGCCAGTAGAGACAGTAAGGACACTGAAGCTTTCTTT. Full variable domain (remainder filled in from reference TRBV19 and TRBJ1-1): DGGITQSPKYLFRKEGQNVTLSCEQNLNHDAMYWYRQDPGQGLRLIYYSQIVNDFQKGDIAEGYSVSREKKESFPLTVTSAQKNPTAFYLCASRDSKDTEAFFGQGTRLTVV.

This sequence joins TRBV27 and TRBJ1-1; D remains unclear. V was cut by 1 base and J by 4 bases, with 10 bases left in between. The CDR3 is made up of 14 amino acids. The germline V gene has CDR1 MNHEY and CDR2 SMNVEV (reference sequence). CDR3 bases: TGTGCCAGCAGTTTATTCAGTCCCACCACTGAAGCTTTCTTT. Its protein is CASSLFSPTTEAFF.

This chain links TRBV5-1 with TRBJ2-1, with 9 bases matching TRBD1. In germline, CDR1 is SGHRS, CDR2 YFSETQ. The CDR3 has 19 residues. Trimming took 0 bases from V and 0 from J; bases not matched to a gene: 10. The CDR3 spells CASSLGTGGGWSSYNEQFF. The CDR3 nucleotides read TGCGCCAGCAGCTTGGGTACAGGGGGCGGATGGAGCTCCTACAATGAGCAGTTCTTC.

This clone has just a few counts. The chain uses TRBV14 and TRBJ1-1; D remains unclear. Trimming removed 3 bases at V and 1 base at J, with 12 bases between. Germline V gene lookup returns CDR1 SGHDN and CDR2 FVKESK. The CDR3 contains 15 residues. The CDR3 nucleotides are TGTGCCAGCAGCCATTGGGATCACGAGAACACTGAAGCTTTCTTT. Residues: CASSHWDHENTEAFF.

The genes are TRBV2 and TRBJ1-5; D possibly corresponds to TRBD1 (6 bases). V dropped 3 bases and J dropped 1 base, with 7 bases sitting between them. Germline CDR1 is SNHLY and CDR2 is FYNNEI. The CDR3 is made up of 14 amino acids. CDR3 DNA: TGTGCCAGCAGTGAGACAGGAAGCAATCAGCCCCAGCATTTT. It translates to CASSETGSNQPQHF.

About this clone itself: One end of the junction varies from germline; a read error may be responsible. The chain links TRBV28 to TRBJ2-5; 15 bases line up with TRBD2. The CDR3 length is 19 residues. Germline V gene sequence: CDR1 MDHEN, CDR2 SYDVKM. In DNA form, the CDR3 reads TGTGCCAGCACTTTAAGGGGGACTAGCGGGAGGATAATCCAAGAGACCCAGTACTTC. Protein sequence: CASTLRGTSGRIIQETQYF.

The chain is built from TRBV6-1 and TRBJ1-1; D is possibly TRBD1 (5 bases). V lost 9 bases to trimming and J lost 4 bases, with 15 bases between them. CDR1 MNHNS and CDR2 SASEGT come from the germline V gene. This CDR3 comprises 13 residues. This CDR3 is CASYKQDLTEAFF. CDR3 nucleotides: TGTGCCAGTTACAAACAGGATCTCACTGAAGCTTTCTTT.

The gene calls are TRBV21-1 and TRBJ2-3; the table calls TRBD2, which could not be checked here. TRBV21-1 is recorded as a pseudogene. The CDR3 runs 22 residues. CDR3 sequence: CASSPGGGVLLAGGPLEDTQYF. CDR3 bases: TGTGCCAGCAGCCCCGGTGGTGGGGTCTTACTAGCGGGAGGGCCCCTGGAAGATACGCAGTATTTT.